Below, one TCR beta chain is given with its context. The antigen is unknown. The record originates from a study of Graves' ophthalmopathy and Graves' hyperthyroidism. Study-level points and caveats: The model predicted progression of ophthalmopathy with a sensitivity of around 70%, and its specificity was less than 85%. Blood samples also showed most expanded thyroid clonotypes exceeding 0.001 frequency.

Germline V gene lookup returns CDR1 DFQATT and CDR2 SNEGSKA (reference sequence). This CDR3 comprises 14 residues. The germline V and J ends were trimmed by 3 bases and 1 base, with 12 bases remaining between them. Orbital computed tomography, thyroid ultrasound, TRAb, serum thyroxine and clinical symptoms formed the basis of diagnosis. PBMCs were isolated from a 10 ml sample of fresh peripheral blood. The authors amplified TCR beta CDR3 regions, and they did so from RNA transcripts for repertoire sequencing. Amplification began with first-round RT-PCR using HTBI primers, then second-round multiplex PCR was performed. MiXCR was run by TCRdb on the multiplex PCR reads, yielding one entry per CDR3 protein. Of 200,000 to 250,000 distinct CDR3 sequences listed, roughly 21% are singletons.

Specimen: peripheral blood. The chain couples TRBV20-1 to TRBJ1-2, with unresolved D. The receptor was isolated from a woman aged 45-65 years with Graves' ophthalmopathy. CDR3 loop: CSARPPLINYGYTF. The CDR3 DNA sequence: TGCAGTGCTAGGCCCCCCCTTATTAACTATGGCTACACCTTC.